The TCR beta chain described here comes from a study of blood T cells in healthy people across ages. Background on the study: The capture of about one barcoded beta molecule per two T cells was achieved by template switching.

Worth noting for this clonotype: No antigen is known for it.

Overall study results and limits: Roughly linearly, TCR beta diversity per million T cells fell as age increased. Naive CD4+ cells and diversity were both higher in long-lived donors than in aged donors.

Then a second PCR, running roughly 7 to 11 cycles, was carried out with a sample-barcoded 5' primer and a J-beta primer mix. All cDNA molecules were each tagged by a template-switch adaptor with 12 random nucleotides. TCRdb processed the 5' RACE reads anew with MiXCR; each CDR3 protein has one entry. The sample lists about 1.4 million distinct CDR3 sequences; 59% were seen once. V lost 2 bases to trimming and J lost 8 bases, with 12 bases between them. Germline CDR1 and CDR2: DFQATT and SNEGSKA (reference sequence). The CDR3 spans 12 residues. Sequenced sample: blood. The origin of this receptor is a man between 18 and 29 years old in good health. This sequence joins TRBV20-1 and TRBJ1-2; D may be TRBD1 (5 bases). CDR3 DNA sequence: TGCAGTGCTAGACGAACAGGAGGCGGCTACACCTTC. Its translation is CSARRTGGGYTF.